This passage covers 5 T cell receptor beta chains from one sample sequenced in a study of CD4 T cell repertoires in COVID-19. The memory T cells were sequenced right after ex vivo isolation, without culture. This table comes from immunoSEQ multiplex PCR, and its TCRdb copy is limited to in-frame clones, with some not included. The table records about 24,000 clones, about 93% of them present only once. The sequences come from circulating follicular helper CD4+ T cells (cTfh) from blood, collected before the COVID-19 pandemic. All receptors come from a human donor who had COVID-19.

V gene TRBV27 combines with J gene TRBJ2-7, with D maybe TRBD1 (5 bases). CDR3 length: 12 residues. V was clipped by 2 bases and J by 3 bases, with 5 bases between them. Per the germline V gene, CDR1 is MNHEY and CDR2 is SMNVEV (reference sequence). CDR3 sequence: CASSLQGYEQYF. The DNA for the CDR3 is TGTGCCAGCAGTTTACAGGGCTACGAGCAGTACTTC.

The chain has TRBV4-1 and TRBJ2-2; 9 positions match TRBD1. V shed 7 bases, J shed 5 bases, and the junction held 5 bases outside the gene matches. Germline CDR1 is MGHRA and CDR2 is YSYEKL. This CDR3 region has 14 residues. The CDR3 loop reads CASNWGQGTGELFF. CDR3 sequence (DNA): TGCGCCAGCAATTGGGGACAGGGAACCGGGGAGCTGTTTTTT.

This chain connects TRBV11-3 to TRBJ1-1, with D perhaps matching TRBD1 (5 bases). The V and J ends lost 0 bases and 4 bases respectively, with 6 bases between them. The CDR3 consists of 13 residues. Germline values: CDR1 SGHNT, CDR2 YENEEA. CDR3: CASSLEGGTEAFF. CDR3 coding DNA: TGTGCCAGCAGCTTAGAGGGGGGCACTGAAGCTTTCTTT.

This sequence joins TRBV28 and TRBJ1-2; D is unclear. CDR1 is MDHEN, CDR2 SYDVKM, per germline. Trimming took 6 bases from V and 0 from J, leaving 11 bases between them. This CDR3 is built from 14 residues. CDR3 loop: CASRVATANYGYTF. The CDR3 DNA reads as TGTGCCAGCAGAGTTGCGACTGCTAACTATGGCTACACCTTC.

This sequence joins TRBV11-2 and TRBJ2-7; 9 bases are a match to TRBD1. J lost 4 bases, V lost 2 bases, and 6 bases had no gene match. CDR1 is SGHAT, CDR2 FQNNGV, per germline. The CDR3 is 15 amino acids. The DNA for the CDR3 is TGTGCCAGCAGCTTAAATAGGGACAGGGAGTACGAGCAGTACTTC. Translation gives CASSLNRDREYEQYF.